The source of this TCR beta chain is a study of identical twins. General study results and limits: Excess sharing by twins proved weaker in beta out-of-frame sequences. Insertions were fewer in abundant cord blood beta clonotypes, whereas memory repertoires showed none of this pattern.

The trim removed 6 bases at V and 0 bases at J, leaving 5 bases unmatched. This CDR3 comprises 14 residues. In germline, CDR1 is SGHDT, CDR2 YYEEEE. Template switching (which added a universal primer site) was used, and cDNA carried unique molecular identifiers. TCRdb re-derived calls from the 5' RACE reads in MiXCR, one entry per CDR3 protein. This sample carries 1.5 million to 2 million distinct CDR3 sequences, around 29% of them seen once, and the ten largest clones take approximately 0.25%. Donors were all healthy Caucasians. This clonotype turned up a few times. The antigen is undetermined. The chain recombines TRBV5-6 with TRBJ1-1; 7 bases are shared with TRBD1. The sequence derives from a newborn girl in good health. Input material: cord blood. CDR3 nucleotide sequence: TGTGCCAGCATGAGGACAGGCCTGAACACTGAAGCTTTCTTT. Protein: CASMRTGLNTEAFF.